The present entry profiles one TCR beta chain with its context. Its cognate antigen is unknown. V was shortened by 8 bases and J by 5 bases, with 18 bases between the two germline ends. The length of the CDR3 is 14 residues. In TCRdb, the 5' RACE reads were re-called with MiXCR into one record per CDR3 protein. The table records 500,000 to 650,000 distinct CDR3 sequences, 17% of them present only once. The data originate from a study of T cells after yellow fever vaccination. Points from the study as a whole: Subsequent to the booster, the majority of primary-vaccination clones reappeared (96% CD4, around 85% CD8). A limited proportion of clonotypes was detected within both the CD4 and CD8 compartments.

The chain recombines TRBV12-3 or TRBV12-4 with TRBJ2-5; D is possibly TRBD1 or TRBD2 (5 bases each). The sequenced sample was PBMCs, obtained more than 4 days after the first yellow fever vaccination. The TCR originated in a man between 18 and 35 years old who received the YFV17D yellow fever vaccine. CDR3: CASQNGDLPETQYF. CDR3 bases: TGTGCCAGCCAAAATGGGGACCTGCCGGAGACCCAGTACTTC.